The rows below give T cell receptor beta chains drawn from one sample of a study of blood T cells in healthy people across ages. TCRdb analysed the 5' RACE reads with MiXCR anew, one entry per CDR3 protein. The sample includes some 900,000 distinct CDR3 sequences, roughly 26% of them seen just once. Sequences were obtained from blood. These receptor sequences come from a woman aged 80 or over in good health. The CDR3 runs from the conserved cysteine through the conserved F or W. D genes are given only for firm matches. Clone size, where shown, is once, few, many, or a class for clones that have expanded.

clone_size: NA; v_call: TRBV3-1; j_call: TRBJ1-2; d_call: NA; cdr3_nt: TGTGCCAGCAGCCAAGACTGGGGGGCGGGCGGCTACACCTTC; cdr3_aa: CASSQDWGAGGYTF
clone_size: many; v_call: TRBV2; j_call: TRBJ2-5; d_call: NA; cdr3_nt: TGTGCCACGGGACTGCGAGCTGAGACCCAGTACTTC; cdr3_aa: CATGLRAETQYF
clone_size: many; v_call: TRBV7-2; j_call: TRBJ2-5; d_call: NA; cdr3_nt: TGTGCCAGCACCATAACAGGGGAGGGGACCCAGTACTTC; cdr3_aa: CASTITGEGTQYF
clone_size: many; v_call: TRBV5-5; j_call: TRBJ2-3; d_call: NA; cdr3_nt: TGTGCCAGCAGCTTGGTGGTCGGAGGCCTCTTGGATACGCAGTATTTT; cdr3_aa: CASSLVVGGLLDTQYF
clone_size: few; v_call: TRBV9; j_call: TRBJ2-7; d_call: TRBD2; cdr3_nt: TGTGCCAGCAGCGTGACTAGCGGGGACTACAATGAGCAGTACTTC; cdr3_aa: CASSVTSGDYNEQYF
clone_size: NA; v_call: TRBV10-2; j_call: TRBJ1-2; d_call: NA; cdr3_nt: TGCGCCAGCGTGGCGGAATTTGGGGGGGTCTATGGCTACACCTTC; cdr3_aa: CASVAEFGGVYGYTF
clone_size: many; v_call: TRBV4-3; j_call: TRBJ2-1; d_call: NA; cdr3_nt: TGCGCCAGCAGCCAAGACGCGACAGTGCTCTACAATGAGCAGTTCTTC; cdr3_aa: CASSQDATVLYNEQFF
clone_size: few; v_call: TRBV5-5; j_call: TRBJ2-7; d_call: TRBD2; cdr3_nt: TGTGCCAGCAGCTTAATCCCCAGAGCGGGGAGAGACAATGAGCAGTACTTC; cdr3_aa: CASSLIPRAGRDNEQYF
clone_size: many; v_call: TRBV7-2; j_call: TRBJ1-6; d_call: NA; cdr3_nt: TGTGCCAGCAGAGAAGGCTCCTATAATTCACCCCTCCACTTT; cdr3_aa: CASREGSYNSPLHF
clone_size: many; v_call: TRBV5-1; j_call: TRBJ2-1; d_call: NA; cdr3_nt: TGCGCCAGCAGCTTAGAGGCCGTGGCAGGGTGGACGAATGAGCAGTTCTTC; cdr3_aa: CASSLEAVAGWTNEQFF
clone_size: NA; v_call: TRBV5-6; j_call: TRBJ2-6; d_call: NA; cdr3_nt: TGTGCCAGCAGCCTTAACGGAAACTCTGGGGCCAACGTCCTGACTTTC; cdr3_aa: CASSLNGNSGANVLTF
clone_size: many; v_call: TRBV6-1; j_call: TRBJ2-3; d_call: TRBD2; cdr3_nt: TGTGCCAGCACTTGGGCTAGCGGGAGACCCTCAGATACGCAGTATTTT; cdr3_aa: CASTWASGRPSDTQYF
clone_size: many; v_call: TRBV12-3/TRBV12-4; j_call: TRBJ1-5; d_call: TRBD1; cdr3_nt: TGTGCCAGCAGACCTTCAGGGGGCCGCGGCAATCAGCCCCAGCATTTT; cdr3_aa: CASRPSGGRGNQPQHF
clone_size: many; v_call: TRBV27; j_call: TRBJ1-5; d_call: NA; cdr3_nt: TGTGCCAGCACTCAAAAGCCCCAGCATTTT; cdr3_aa: CASTQKPQHF
clone_size: NA; v_call: TRBV29-1; j_call: TRBJ2-4; d_call: NA; cdr3_nt: TGCAGCGTTCTGAGGGGGGACATTCAGTACTTC; cdr3_aa: CSVLRGDIQYF
clone_size: many; v_call: TRBV27; j_call: TRBJ2-7; d_call: TRBD2; cdr3_nt: TGTGCCAGCTCGCGTCGCCCAGCCCGGACTAGCGGGGGACGAACCTACGAGCAGTACTTC; cdr3_aa: CASSRRPARTSGGRTYEQYF
clone_size: few; v_call: TRBV12-3/TRBV12-4; j_call: TRBJ1-1; d_call: NA; cdr3_nt: TGTGCCAGCATCTTCAGAAGGAACACTGAAGCTTTCTTT; cdr3_aa: CASIFRRNTEAFF
clone_size: NA; v_call: TRBV7-2; j_call: TRBJ2-7; d_call: NA; cdr3_nt: TGTGCCAGCAGCCTGGGCACAGGGTACTCCTACGAGCAGTACTTC; cdr3_aa: CASSLGTGYSYEQYF
clone_size: once; v_call: TRBV6-1; j_call: TRBJ2-2; d_call: NA; cdr3_nt: TGTGCCAGCATCCGGGTGGGAACGAACACCGGGGAGCTGTTTTTT; cdr3_aa: CASIRVGTNTGELFF
clone_size: many; v_call: TRBV5-1; j_call: TRBJ1-6; d_call: TRBD1; cdr3_nt: TGCGCCAGCAGCCCGCGGACAGGCGGATCACCCCTCCACTTT; cdr3_aa: CASSPRTGGSPLHF
clone_size: many; v_call: TRBV6-5; j_call: TRBJ2-1; d_call: TRBD1; cdr3_nt: TGTGCCAGCAGTTGGGGTAGACAGGGCACCTACAATGAGCAGTTCTTC; cdr3_aa: CASSWGRQGTYNEQFF
clone_size: many; v_call: TRBV7-2; j_call: TRBJ2-7; d_call: NA; cdr3_nt: TGTGCCAGCAGCTTAGATGGGTCCTACAAATACGAGCAGTACTTC; cdr3_aa: CASSLDGSYKYEQYF
clone_size: many; v_call: TRBV12-3/TRBV12-4; j_call: TRBJ1-5; d_call: NA; cdr3_nt: TGTGCCAGCAGTTTGACAGACTATAGCAATCAGCCCCAGCATTTT; cdr3_aa: CASSLTDYSNQPQHF
clone_size: many; v_call: TRBV14; j_call: TRBJ2-1; d_call: NA; cdr3_nt: TGTGCCAGCAGCCAAGTCAAATCCCGGGGTGGTGAGCAGTTCTTC; cdr3_aa: CASSQVKSRGGEQFF
clone_size: NA; v_call: TRBV12-3/TRBV12-4; j_call: TRBJ2-3; d_call: TRBD2; cdr3_nt: TGTGCCAGCATACTTACTAGCGGGGGGTTCACAGATACGCAGTATTTT; cdr3_aa: CASILTSGGFTDTQYF
clone_size: few; v_call: TRBV2; j_call: TRBJ1-1; d_call: NA; cdr3_nt: TGTGCCAGCAGCGAGGGATTTTCTGAAGCTTTCTTT; cdr3_aa: CASSEGFSEAFF
clone_size: few; v_call: TRBV2; j_call: TRBJ2-4; d_call: TRBD2; cdr3_nt: TGTGCCAGCAGGACTACCGCGGGACTAGCGGGGGGCTACGGGCAGTACTTC; cdr3_aa: CASRTTAGLAGGYGQYF
clone_size: few; v_call: TRBV10-3; j_call: TRBJ1-2; d_call: NA; cdr3_nt: TGTGCCATCAGTGAGTCAGCGACCTCTTGGATTTATGGCTACACCTTC; cdr3_aa: CAISESATSWIYGYTF
clone_size: many; v_call: TRBV11-2; j_call: TRBJ2-6; d_call: NA; cdr3_nt: TGTGCCGGCCACTCTGGGGCCAACGTCCTGACTTTC; cdr3_aa: CAGHSGANVLTF
clone_size: NA; v_call: TRBV20-1; j_call: TRBJ2-1; d_call: NA; cdr3_nt: TGCAGTGCTAGAGATGGAGGATATGAGCAGTTCTTC; cdr3_aa: CSARDGGYEQFF
clone_size: NA; v_call: TRBV11-3; j_call: TRBJ1-1; d_call: NA; cdr3_nt: TGTGCCAGCAGCCCCCGGCAGGTGCGCATGAACACTGAAGCTTTCTTT; cdr3_aa: CASSPRQVRMNTEAFF
clone_size: NA; v_call: TRBV27; j_call: TRBJ1-6; d_call: TRBD1; cdr3_nt: TGTGCCAGCAGTTCTCGGGACAGGGCATTCTCACCCCTCCACTTT; cdr3_aa: CASSSRDRAFSPLHF
clone_size: many; v_call: TRBV2; j_call: TRBJ2-3; d_call: NA; cdr3_nt: TGTGCCAGCAGCCTAAATAGGGTCTTGGAAGGCACAGATACGCAGTATTTT; cdr3_aa: CASSLNRVLEGTDTQYF
clone_size: NA; v_call: TRBV10-3; j_call: TRBJ2-7; d_call: NA; cdr3_nt: TGTGCCATCGGGGACGAGCAGTACTTC; cdr3_aa: CAIGDEQYF
clone_size: NA; v_call: TRBV6-2/TRBV6-3; j_call: TRBJ2-7; d_call: NA; cdr3_nt: TGTGCCAGCAGTTGGGCGGCTGATTCCTACGAGCAGTACTTC; cdr3_aa: CASSWAADSYEQYF
clone_size: many; v_call: TRBV24-1; j_call: TRBJ2-5; d_call: NA; cdr3_nt: TGTGCCACCAGTGTTGGGTGGGGAACACTGGAGACCCAGTACTTC; cdr3_aa: CATSVGWGTLETQYF
clone_size: many; v_call: TRBV7-2; j_call: TRBJ2-6; d_call: NA; cdr3_nt: TGTGCCAGCAGCGCGGGGCAATGGGGCTCTGGGGCCAACGTCCTGACTTTC; cdr3_aa: CASSAGQWGSGANVLTF
clone_size: many; v_call: TRBV15; j_call: TRBJ2-1; d_call: TRBD2; cdr3_nt: TGTGCCACCAGCCGACGACTAGCGGGAAGCAATGAGCAGTTCTTC; cdr3_aa: CATSRRLAGSNEQFF
clone_size: NA; v_call: TRBV29-1; j_call: TRBJ2-3; d_call: TRBD1; cdr3_nt: TGCAGCACCTCGACAGGGGTTAGCACAGATACGCAGTATTTT; cdr3_aa: CSTSTGVSTDTQYF
clone_size: NA; v_call: TRBV5-1; j_call: TRBJ1-1; d_call: TRBD1; cdr3_nt: TGCGCCAGCAGCTCGCCGGGACAGGGGAACACTGAAGCTTTCTTT; cdr3_aa: CASSSPGQGNTEAFF
clone_size: many; v_call: TRBV12-3/TRBV12-4; j_call: TRBJ2-1; d_call: NA; cdr3_nt: TGTGCCAGCAGTTTTGGCGGAGTTAATGAGCAGTTCTTC; cdr3_aa: CASSFGGVNEQFF
clone_size: NA; v_call: TRBV21-1; j_call: TRBJ1-3; d_call: NA; cdr3_nt: TGTGCCAGCAGCAAAGTGGGGGGTTACGACACCCTAAGCTCTGGAAACACCATATATTTT; cdr3_aa: CASSKVGGYDTLSSGNTIYF
clone_size: many; v_call: TRBV3-1; j_call: TRBJ2-3; d_call: TRBD1; cdr3_nt: TGTGCCAGCAGCCAAGCGACAGGGGGGAGGGATACGCAGTATTTT; cdr3_aa: CASSQATGGRDTQYF
clone_size: NA; v_call: TRBV5-1; j_call: TRBJ2-1; d_call: NA; cdr3_nt: TGCGCCAGCAGCTTCCCTTCGGGACAAGGGAACAATGAGCAGTTCTTC; cdr3_aa: CASSFPSGQGNNEQFF
clone_size: NA; v_call: TRBV5-6; j_call: TRBJ2-1; d_call: TRBD2; cdr3_nt: TGTGCCAGCAGCGTGCTCACCCGGAGCGGGGGGAATAATGAGCAGTTCTTC; cdr3_aa: CASSVLTRSGGNNEQFF